Below are 32 T cell receptor beta chains sequenced from a single sample in a study of cytomegalovirus exposure and HLA in healthy donors. PCR was performed using 60 Vbeta and 13 Jbeta primers. The protocol was immunoSEQ multiplex PCR, while the TCRdb copy is restricted to in-frame clones and leaves out a portion. The sample holds about 160,000 clones, about 77% seen once. Sequenced: PBMCs. Source of these receptors: a woman between 40 and 50 years old in good health and CMV-seropositive.

The chain joins TRBV5-8 to TRBJ2-1; a weak D match, TRBD2 (6 bases). Germline values: CDR1 SGHTS, CDR2 YDEGEE. There are 16 residues in the CDR3. V gave up 2 bases and J gave up 6 bases, with 18 bases separating them. CDR3 DNA sequence: TGTGCCAGCAGCTTCGGATTAGCGGAGGCGGTCAATGAGCAGTTCTTC. Its protein product is CASSFGLAEAVNEQFF. The whole variable domain, remainder taken from reference TRBV5-8 and TRBJ2-1, is EAGVTQSPTHLIKTRGQQATLRCSPISGHTSVYWYQQALGLGLQFLLWYDEGEERNRGNFPPRFSGRQFPNYSSELNVNALELEDSALYLCASSFGLAEAVNEQFFGPGTRLTVL.

This clone was counted only a few times. The chain uses TRBV6-1 and TRBJ1-5, with 11 nucleotides matching TRBD1. This CDR3 spans 14 amino acids. The germline gives CDR1 MNHNS, CDR2 SASEGT. J lost 6 bases, V lost 5 bases, and 3 bases had no gene match. DNA of the CDR3: TGTGCCAGCAGTCCGGGACAGGGGGTTCAGCCCCAGCATTTT. This codes for CASSPGQGVQPQHF.

V usage is TRBV29-1 and J usage is TRBJ2-2; D possibly corresponds to TRBD1 (5 bases). From germline, CDR1 is SQVTM and CDR2 ANQGSEA. Trimming left V 5 bases short and J 0 bases short, with 10 bases between. The CDR3 totals 14 residues. CDR3 nucleotides: TGCAGCGTTATGGGGCCGGCGAACACCGGGGAGCTGTTTTTT. Protein sequence: CSVMGPANTGELFF.

CDR3 region: CASSQNTGSGNTIYF. In DNA form, the CDR3 reads TGTGCCAGCAGCCAAAATACAGGGTCCGGAAACACCATATATTTT. This rearrangement joins TRBV14 to TRBJ1-3, with D possibly matching TRBD1 (6 bases). CDR3 length: 15 amino acids. Trimming left V 2 bases short and J 4 bases short, with 12 bases between. Germline CDR1 and CDR2: SGHDN and FVKESK.

The chain couples TRBV2 to TRBJ2-5; tentative D call: TRBD2 (5 bases). The V gene's germline CDR1 is SNHLY and CDR2 FYNNEI. The CDR3 sequence is 13 residues long. The V end lost 4 bases, the J end lost 2 bases, and 8 bases lay between the germline ends. The CDR3 is CASSGGQQETQYF. The CDR3 DNA is TGTGCCAGCAGTGGAGGGCAGCAAGAGACCCAGTACTTC. The variable domain in full, completed from reference TRBV2 and TRBJ2-5, reads EPEVTQTPSHQVTQMGQEVILRCVPISNHLYFYWYRQILGQKVEFLVSFYNNEISEKSEIFDDQFSVERPDGSNFTLKIRSTKLEDSAMYFCASSGGQQETQYFGPGTRLLVL.

This sequence joins TRBV4-3 and TRBJ2-7; TRBD2 agrees at 10 bases. CDR1 and CDR2 (germline): LGHNA, YSLEER. The CDR3 contains 16 residues. V dropped 0 bases and J dropped 3; count of bases not matched to a gene: 5. The CDR3 protein is CASSQDGLAGVYEQYF. The CDR3 bases are TGCGCCAGCAGCCAAGATGGTCTAGCGGGAGTCTACGAGCAGTACTTC.

V and J are TRBV27 and TRBJ2-7; D is ambiguous. V dropped 5 bases and J dropped 0 bases, with 11 bases sitting between them. Germline V gene data show CDR1 as MNHEY and CDR2 as SMNVEV (reference sequence). This CDR3 spans 14 amino acids. As DNA, the CDR3 is TGTGCCAGCAGTCCCCATGGTAGCTCCTACGAGCAGTACTTC. This gives the protein CASSPHGSSYEQYF.

This clone was seen once. V usage is TRBV4-3 and J usage is TRBJ2-3; 12 positions match TRBD2. With V trimmed by 8 bases and J by 3 bases, 6 bases remained unmatched. CDR3 length: 15 residues. Germline CDR1 reads LGHNA; CDR2 reads YSLEER. The CDR3 region is CASRMTSGGTDTQYF. The CDR3 DNA reads as TGCGCCAGCCGTATGACTAGCGGGGGAACAGATACGCAGTATTTT.

The chain combines TRBV19 with TRBJ2-2; 8 bases are a match to TRBD2. This CDR3 is 15 amino acids long. V lost 4 bases and J lost 5; bases outside the gene matches: 6. In germline, CDR1 is LNHDA, CDR2 SQIVND (reference sequence). The DNA for the CDR3 is TGTGCCAGTAGTAGTAGCGGGGCACCAACCGGGGAGCTGTTTTTT. Protein sequence: CASSSSGAPTGELFF.

This clone was detected only a few times. The genes are TRBV7-2 and TRBJ2-7, with 7 bases lining up with TRBD2. The CDR3 is 15 residues long. Trimming took 2 bases from V and 0 from J; bases not matched to a gene: 4. CDR1 and CDR2 from the germline V gene are SGHTA and FQGNSA. The CDR3 DNA sequence: TGTGCCAGCAGCTTAACGGGGGGTCTCTCCTACGAGCAGTACTTC. Protein product: CASSLTGGLSYEQYF.

The chain is built from TRBV6-5 and TRBJ2-7, with D tentatively TRBD1 (5 bases). In germline, CDR1 is MNHEY, CDR2 SVGAGI. Trimming removed 3 bases from V and 2 bases from J, with 11 bases in between. The CDR3 runs to 14 residues. This chain's CDR3 is CASSYSTGAYEQYF. CDR3 in DNA: TGTGCCAGCAGTTATAGTACAGGAGCCTACGAGCAGTACTTC.

Only a few counts were recorded for this clone. The V and J genes are TRBV11-3 and TRBJ2-3, with D maybe TRBD2 (6 bases). V lost 5 bases, J lost 0 bases, and 15 bases lay in between. Germline assignment: CDR1 SGHNT and CDR2 YENEEA. The CDR3 extends over 16 amino acids. The CDR3 sequence is CASSPRTSRSTDTQYF. The CDR3 nucleotides are TGTGCCAGCAGCCCCCGAACTAGCAGAAGCACAGATACGCAGTATTTT. Complete variable domain (other parts from reference TRBV11-3 and TRBJ2-3): EAGVVQSPRYKIIEKKQPVAFWCNPISGHNTLYWYLQNLGQGPELLIRYENEEAVDDSQLPKDRFSAERLKGVDSTLKIQPAELGDSAVYLCASSPRTSRSTDTQYFGPGTRLTVL.

The chain carries TRBV2 and TRBJ2-5, with a weak D call TRBD1 (6 bases). V lost 5 bases to trimming and J lost 5 bases, with 12 bases between them. Germline V gene lookup returns CDR1 SNHLY and CDR2 FYNNEI. This CDR3 has 13 residues. The CDR3 spells CASSQQGWETQYF. Written as DNA, the CDR3 is TGTGCCAGCAGTCAACAGGGTTGGGAGACCCAGTACTTC.

This clone was counted once. The V call is TRBV10-3, the J call TRBJ2-1; 8 nucleotides agree with TRBD2. The CDR3 contains 16 residues. Trimming took 3 bases from V and 8 from J; bases not matched to a gene: 12. The germline gives CDR1 ENHRY, CDR2 SYGVKD. CDR3 coding DNA: TGTGCCATCAGTGAATCTACTGGACTAGCATTACATGAGCAGTTCTTC. It is translated as CAISESTGLALHEQFF.

This clone has only a few counts. The chain links TRBV28 to TRBJ2-7; 11 bases match TRBD1. The germline CDR1 and CDR2 sequences are MDHEN and SYDVKM. The CDR3 is 16 residues long. The V segment lost 9 bases and the J segment 6 bases; nucleotides outside the gene matches: 16. The CDR3 region is CASFTQGGTGGSEQYF. As DNA, the CDR3 is TGTGCCAGTTTCACCCAAGGAGGGACAGGGGGTAGCGAGCAGTACTTC.

The CDR3 sequence is CASSISLARPEQFF. Here the CDR3 DNA reads TGTGCCAGTAGTATCTCTCTAGCGAGGCCTGAGCAGTTCTTC. The chain couples TRBV19 to TRBJ2-1; D perhaps matches TRBD2 (6 bases). The CDR3 extends over 14 amino acids. The V gene lost 3 bases and the J gene lost 9 bases, with 15 bases spanning the gap. Germline loops: CDR1 LNHDA, CDR2 SQIVND (reference sequence).

The chain uses TRBV7-6 and TRBJ1-5; D is unclear. Germline CDR1 and CDR2: SGHVS and FNYEAQ. Trimming removed 1 base from V and 0 bases from J, with 10 bases in between. There are 16 residues in the CDR3. The CDR3 sequence is CASSLGGGDSNQPQHF. CDR3 DNA sequence: TGTGCCAGCAGCTTAGGTGGAGGAGATAGCAATCAGCCCCAGCATTTT.

This clone showed up just once. This chain connects TRBV6-1 to TRBJ2-5; 11 nucleotides line up with TRBD1. This CDR3 spans 15 amino acids. The germline CDR1 and CDR2 sequences are MNHNS and SASEGT. Germline trimming cut 6 bases from V and 1 base from J; bases unmatched to any gene: 4. This CDR3 is CASRGQGAAQETQYF. The CDR3 nucleotides are TGTGCCAGCAGAGGACAGGGGGCAGCCCAAGAGACCCAGTACTTC.

The rearrangement links TRBV7-2 to TRBJ2-5; 16 bases map to TRBD2. V lost 5 bases and J lost 6; bases outside the gene matches: 6. CDR3 length: 16 amino acids. CDR1 is SGHTA, CDR2 FQGNSA, per germline. The CDR3 DNA reads as TGTGCCAGCAGCCCCGGGACTAGCGGGGGGGGGCAGACCCAGTACTTC. It yields the protein CASSPGTSGGGQTQYF.

V and J are TRBV19 and TRBJ1-1, with 7 bases fitting TRBD1. Germline trimming cut 5 bases from V and 3 bases from J; bases unmatched to any gene: 3. The CDR3 length is 13 residues. Germline CDR1 reads LNHDA; CDR2 reads SQIVND (reference sequence). CDR3 in amino acids: CASSPGTDTEAFF. As DNA, the CDR3 is TGTGCCAGTAGTCCGGGGACAGACACTGAAGCTTTCTTT.

The chain has TRBV11-2 and TRBJ2-5; 10 bases map to TRBD2. The CDR3 length is 15 residues. Germline CDR1 SGHAT, CDR2 FQNNGV. J gave up 5 bases and V 1 base, and 4 bases lay outside the gene matches. CDR3 sequence (DNA): TGTGCCAGCAGCTTAGGGACTAGCGGTCGGGAGACCCAGTACTTC. Its protein product is CASSLGTSGRETQYF.

V usage is TRBV4-3 and J usage is TRBJ2-1; 7 bases are a match to TRBD2. The CDR3 length is 15 residues. The germline gives CDR1 LGHNA, CDR2 YSLEER. Trimming took 2 bases from V and 0 from J; bases not matched to a gene: 1. CDR3 residues: CASSQLAVSYNEQFF. The CDR3 bases are TGCGCCAGCAGCCAACTAGCGGTCTCCTACAATGAGCAGTTCTTC.

Points on this clone: This CDR3 is also generated by other DNA sequences in the sample. The V gene is TRBV9, the J gene TRBJ2-7; 12 nucleotides agree with TRBD2. CDR3 length: 15 amino acids. The V gene end was trimmed by 0 bases and the J gene end by 2 bases; junction bases not matched to a gene: 0. CDR1 is SGDLS, CDR2 YYNGEE, per germline. CDR3 region: CASSVGTSGAYEQYF. The CDR3 coding sequence is TGTGCCAGCAGCGTAGGGACTAGCGGGGCCTACGAGCAGTACTTC.

The chain carries TRBV7-2 and TRBJ2-5, with D maybe TRBD1 (6 bases). Germline CDR1 SGHTA, CDR2 FQGNSA. The CDR3 spans 16 residues. Trimming pared 0 bases from V and 2 bases from J, leaving 13 bases between. CDR3 in amino acids: CASSLAAGAKQETQYF. The CDR3 DNA follows: TGTGCCAGCAGCTTAGCGGCAGGGGCTAAACAAGAGACCCAGTACTTC.

J is TRBJ1-5 and V is TRBV5-1, with D possibly matching TRBD1 (5 bases). From germline, CDR1 is SGHRS and CDR2 YFSETQ. The CDR3 is 14 amino acids. Trimming removed 4 bases from V and 4 bases from J, with 12 bases in between. The CDR3 DNA follows: TGCGCCAGCAGCACGATGGGGGGAAATCAGCCCCAGCATTTT. Encoded protein: CASSTMGGNQPQHF.

The V gene is TRBV19, the J gene TRBJ2-2; a possible D gene is TRBD2 (6 bases). The CDR3 contains 13 residues. CDR1 and CDR2 from the germline V gene are LNHDA and SQIVND (reference sequence). The V end lost 6 bases, the J end lost 5 bases, and 10 bases lay between the germline ends. In DNA form, the CDR3 reads TGTGCCAGTAGGGATCGGGGGACCGGGGAGCTGTTTTTT. It translates to CASRDRGTGELFF.

This clone was seen just once. The V gene is TRBV6-6, the J gene TRBJ1-3, with TRBD1 matching 7 bases. The V gene's germline CDR1 is MNHNY and CDR2 SVGAGI (reference sequence). Trimming at V came to 2 bases and at J to 2 bases, leaving 3 bases not matched to a gene. The CDR3 covers 15 residues. The CDR3 sequence: CASSYGQGAGNTIYF. CDR3 DNA: TGTGCCAGCAGTTACGGGCAGGGGGCTGGAAACACCATATATTTT.

V is TRBV19 and J is TRBJ2-3; unclear D gene. The germline V gene has CDR1 LNHDA and CDR2 SQIVND (reference sequence). This CDR3 comprises 13 residues. Deletions cut 7 bases from V and 3 bases from J, with 11 bases between. The CDR3 bases are TGTGCCAGTAAGAGTGATGTTACAGATACGCAGTATTTT. The encoded protein is CASKSDVTDTQYF.

This chain joins TRBV7-2 and TRBJ2-3; maybe TRBD1 (6 bases). CDR1 and CDR2 from the germline V gene are SGHTA and FQGNSA. The CDR3 spans 16 residues. V was trimmed by 1 base and J by 2 bases, leaving 13 bases between them. The CDR3 DNA reads TGTGCCAGCAGCTTAGGGGGACATAGCTTCACAGATACGCAGTATTTT. Its translation is CASSLGGHSFTDTQYF.

The J gene is TRBJ1-1, the V gene TRBV5-6; 8 bases are shared with TRBD1. The CDR3 contains 16 residues. The V and J ends lost 3 bases and 7 bases, in that order; junction bases with no gene match: 14. Germline lookup yields CDR1 SGHDT and CDR2 YYEEEE. DNA of the CDR3: TGTGCCAGCAGCTCCGGACAGGGAAAAGCTCCTTTTGAAGCTTTCTTT. Encoded protein: CASSSGQGKAPFEAFF.

The chain is built from TRBV27 and TRBJ2-4, with D possibly matching TRBD1 (7 bases). The germline V gene encodes CDR1 MNHEY and CDR2 SMNVEV (reference sequence). V was cut by 4 bases and J by 1 base, with 8 bases left in between. This CDR3 is built from 14 residues. CDR3 loop: CASSSGGAKNIQYF. The CDR3 nucleotides are TGTGCCAGCAGTTCAGGGGGGGCCAAAAACATTCAGTACTTC.

The count of this clone is one. The chain uses TRBV10-3 and TRBJ1-1; D possibly corresponds to TRBD1 (6 bases). CDR1 and CDR2 from the germline V gene are ENHRY and SYGVKD. This CDR3 has 12 amino acids. Trimming removed 10 bases at V and 5 bases at J, with 14 bases between. The DNA of the CDR3 is TGTGCCACAACAGGGACGGGGACTGAAGCTTTCTTT. Translating gives CATTGTGTEAFF.